The T cell receptor (beta chain) described here comes from a study of shared T cell receptors in the human thymus. The protocol was immunoSEQ multiplex PCR, while the TCRdb copy is restricted to in-frame clones and leaves out a portion. The sample lists some 700,000 clones; 80% to 90% were seen once. The V gene's germline CDR1 is LGHNA and CDR2 YSLEER. The CDR3 has 17 amino acids. The V and J ends lost 0 bases and 4 bases, in that order; junction bases with no gene match: 8. The count of this clone is one. The same sample was also studied in work on human thymus T cells. According to that study: Donation was from healthy Finnish infants who were having corrective surgery that addressed congenital heart defects.

Sequencing input: thymocytes. This TCR derives from a girl under three years old with a congenital heart defect. The J gene is TRBJ2-1, the V gene TRBV4-3, with 8 bases that match TRBD2. The CDR3 loop is CASSQDRERGRYNEQFF. In nucleotides, the CDR3 is TGCGCCAGCAGCCAAGATCGGGAGCGGGGGAGATACAATGAGCAGTTCTTC.